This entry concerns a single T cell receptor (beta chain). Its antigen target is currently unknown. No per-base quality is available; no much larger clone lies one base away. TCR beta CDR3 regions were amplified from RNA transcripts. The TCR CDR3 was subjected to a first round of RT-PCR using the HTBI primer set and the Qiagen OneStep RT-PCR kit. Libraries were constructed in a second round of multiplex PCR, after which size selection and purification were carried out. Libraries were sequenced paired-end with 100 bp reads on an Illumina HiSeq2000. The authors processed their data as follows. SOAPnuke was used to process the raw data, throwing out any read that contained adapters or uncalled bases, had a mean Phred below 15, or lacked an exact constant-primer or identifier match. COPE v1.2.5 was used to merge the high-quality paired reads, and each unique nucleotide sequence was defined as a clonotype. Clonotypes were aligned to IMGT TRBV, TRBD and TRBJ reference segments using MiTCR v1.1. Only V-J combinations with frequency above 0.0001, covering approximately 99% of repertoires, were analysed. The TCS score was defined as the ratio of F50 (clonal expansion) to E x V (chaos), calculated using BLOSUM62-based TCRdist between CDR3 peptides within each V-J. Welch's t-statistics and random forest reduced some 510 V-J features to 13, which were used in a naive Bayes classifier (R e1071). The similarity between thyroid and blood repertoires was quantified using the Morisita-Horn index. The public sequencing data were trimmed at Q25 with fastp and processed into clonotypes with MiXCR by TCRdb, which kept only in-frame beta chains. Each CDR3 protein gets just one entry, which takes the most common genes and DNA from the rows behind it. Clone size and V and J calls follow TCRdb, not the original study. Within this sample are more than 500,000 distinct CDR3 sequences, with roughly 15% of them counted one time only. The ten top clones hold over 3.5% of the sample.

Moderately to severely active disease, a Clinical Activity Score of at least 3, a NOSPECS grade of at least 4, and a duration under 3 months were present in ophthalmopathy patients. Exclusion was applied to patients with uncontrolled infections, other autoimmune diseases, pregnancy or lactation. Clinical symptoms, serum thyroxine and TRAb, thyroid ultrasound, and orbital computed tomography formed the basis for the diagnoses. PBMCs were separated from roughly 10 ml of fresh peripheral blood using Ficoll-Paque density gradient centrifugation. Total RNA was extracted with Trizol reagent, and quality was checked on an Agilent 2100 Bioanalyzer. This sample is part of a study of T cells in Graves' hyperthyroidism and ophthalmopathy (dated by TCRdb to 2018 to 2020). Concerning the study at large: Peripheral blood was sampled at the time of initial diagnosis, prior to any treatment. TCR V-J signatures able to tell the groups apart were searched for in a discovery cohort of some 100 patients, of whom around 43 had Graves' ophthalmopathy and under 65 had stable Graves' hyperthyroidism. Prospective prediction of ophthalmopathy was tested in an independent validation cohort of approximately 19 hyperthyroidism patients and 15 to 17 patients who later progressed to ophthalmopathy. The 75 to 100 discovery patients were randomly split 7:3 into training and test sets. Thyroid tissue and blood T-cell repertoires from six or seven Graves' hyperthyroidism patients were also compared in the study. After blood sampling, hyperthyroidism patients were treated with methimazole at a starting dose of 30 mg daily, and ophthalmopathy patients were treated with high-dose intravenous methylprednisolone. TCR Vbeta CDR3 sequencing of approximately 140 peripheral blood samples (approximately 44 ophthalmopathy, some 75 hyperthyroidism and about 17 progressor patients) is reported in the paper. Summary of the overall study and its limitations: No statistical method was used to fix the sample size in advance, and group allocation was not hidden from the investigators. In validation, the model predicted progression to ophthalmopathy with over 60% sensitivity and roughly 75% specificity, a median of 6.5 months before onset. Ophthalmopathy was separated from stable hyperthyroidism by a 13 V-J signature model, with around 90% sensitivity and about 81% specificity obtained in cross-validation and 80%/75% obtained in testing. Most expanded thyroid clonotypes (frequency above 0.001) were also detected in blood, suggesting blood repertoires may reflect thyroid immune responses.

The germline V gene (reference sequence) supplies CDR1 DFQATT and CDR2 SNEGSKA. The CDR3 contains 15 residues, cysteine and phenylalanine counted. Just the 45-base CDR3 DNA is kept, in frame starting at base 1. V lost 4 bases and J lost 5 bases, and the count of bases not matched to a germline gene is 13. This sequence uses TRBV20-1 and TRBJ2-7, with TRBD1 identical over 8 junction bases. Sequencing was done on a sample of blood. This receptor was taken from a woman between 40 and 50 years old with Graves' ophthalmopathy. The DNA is TGCAGTGCTAACTCCGGACAGGGAGCAGGAAACGAGCAGTACTTC. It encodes CSANSGQGAGNEQYF.